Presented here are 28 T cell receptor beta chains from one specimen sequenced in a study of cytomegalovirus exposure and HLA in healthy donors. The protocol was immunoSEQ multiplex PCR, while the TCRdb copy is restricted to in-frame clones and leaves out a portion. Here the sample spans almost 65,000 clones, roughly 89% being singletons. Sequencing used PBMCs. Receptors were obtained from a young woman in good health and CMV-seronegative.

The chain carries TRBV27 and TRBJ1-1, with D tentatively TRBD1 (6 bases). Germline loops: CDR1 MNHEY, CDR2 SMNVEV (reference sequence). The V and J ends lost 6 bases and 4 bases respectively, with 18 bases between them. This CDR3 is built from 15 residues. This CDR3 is CASRSTQGRGTEAFF. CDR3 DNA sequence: TGTGCCAGCAGATCTACACAGGGACGGGGCACTGAAGCTTTCTTT.

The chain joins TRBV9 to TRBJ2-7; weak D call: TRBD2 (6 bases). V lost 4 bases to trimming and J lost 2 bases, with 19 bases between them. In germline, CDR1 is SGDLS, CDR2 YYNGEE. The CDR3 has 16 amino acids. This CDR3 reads CASSFGPGADPYEQYF. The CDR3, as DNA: TGTGCCAGCAGCTTTGGACCGGGAGCGGACCCCTACGAGCAGTACTTC.

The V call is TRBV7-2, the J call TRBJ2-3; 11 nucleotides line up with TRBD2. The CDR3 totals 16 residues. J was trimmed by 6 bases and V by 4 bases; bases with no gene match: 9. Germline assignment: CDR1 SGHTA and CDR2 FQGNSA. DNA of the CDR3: TGTGCCAGCAGCTCCCCTAGCGGGGGGCCGGGTGATACGCAGTATTTT. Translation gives CASSSPSGGPGDTQYF.

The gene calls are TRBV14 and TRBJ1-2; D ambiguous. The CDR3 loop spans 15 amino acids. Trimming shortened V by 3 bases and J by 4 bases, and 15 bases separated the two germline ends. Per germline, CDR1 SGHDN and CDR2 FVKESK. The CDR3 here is CASSHRVLSPYGYTF. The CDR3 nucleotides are TGTGCCAGCAGCCACCGGGTTCTCTCACCCTATGGCTACACCTTC.

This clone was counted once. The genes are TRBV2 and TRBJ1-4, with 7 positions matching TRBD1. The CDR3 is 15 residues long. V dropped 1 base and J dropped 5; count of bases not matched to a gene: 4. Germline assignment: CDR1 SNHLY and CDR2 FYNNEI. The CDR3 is CASSEDRGRNEKLFF. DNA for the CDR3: TGTGCCAGCAGTGAAGACAGGGGTAGAAATGAAAAACTGTTTTTT.

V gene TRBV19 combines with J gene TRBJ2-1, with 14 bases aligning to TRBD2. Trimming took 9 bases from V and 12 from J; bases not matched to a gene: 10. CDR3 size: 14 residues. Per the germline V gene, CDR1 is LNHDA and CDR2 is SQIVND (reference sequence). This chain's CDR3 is CASVTSGGAERQFF. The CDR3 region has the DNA TGTGCCAGCGTGACTAGCGGGGGGGCCGAACGGCAGTTCTTC.

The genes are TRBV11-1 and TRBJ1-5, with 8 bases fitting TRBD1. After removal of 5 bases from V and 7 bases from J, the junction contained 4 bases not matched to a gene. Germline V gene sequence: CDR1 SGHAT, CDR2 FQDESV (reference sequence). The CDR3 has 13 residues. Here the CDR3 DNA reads TGTGCCAGCAGCCTGGACAGGGCCCAGCCCCAGCATTTT. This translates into CASSLDRAQPQHF.

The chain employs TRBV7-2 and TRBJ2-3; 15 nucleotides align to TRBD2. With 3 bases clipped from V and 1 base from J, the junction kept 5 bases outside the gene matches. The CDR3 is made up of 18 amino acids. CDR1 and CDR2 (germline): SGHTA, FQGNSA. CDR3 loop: CASSLGLAGGSGTDTQYF. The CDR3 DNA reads TGTGCCAGCAGCTTGGGACTAGCGGGGGGCTCGGGCACAGATACGCAGTATTTT.

The CDR3 DNA sequence: TGTGCCAGCAGTTCCCGGACAGGAGTGACCTACAATGAGCAGTTCTTC. Protein product: CASSSRTGVTYNEQFF. The chain uses TRBV6-5 and TRBJ2-1, with 7 bases identical to TRBD1. Losses at the gene ends were 4 bases for V and 2 bases for J; bases not matched to a gene: 8. The CDR3 has 16 residues. Germline loops: CDR1 MNHEY, CDR2 SVGAGI.

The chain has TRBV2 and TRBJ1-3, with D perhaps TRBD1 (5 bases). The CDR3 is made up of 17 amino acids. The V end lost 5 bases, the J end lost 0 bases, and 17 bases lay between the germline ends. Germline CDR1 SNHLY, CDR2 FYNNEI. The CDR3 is CASSFPRQRSSGNTIYF. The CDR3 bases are TGTGCCAGCAGTTTCCCTCGACAGAGGAGCTCTGGAAACACCATATATTTT.

CDR3 amino acids: CASSPEGEVAKNIQYF. CDR3 coding DNA: TGTGCCAGCAGCCCCGAGGGGGAAGTAGCCAAAAACATTCAGTACTTC. The genes are TRBV7-3 and TRBJ2-4; TRBD1 is a possible D gene (6 bases). Germline V lookup: CDR1 SGHTA, CDR2 FQGTGA. The CDR3 contains 16 residues. With 5 bases removed from V and 0 bases from J, the gap between germline ends came to 14 bases. The variable domain in full, with the rest retrieved from reference TRBV7-3 and TRBJ2-4, is GAGVSQTPSNKVTEKGKYVELRCDPISGHTALYWYRQSLGQGPEFLIYFQGTGAADDSGLPNDRFFAVRPEGSVSTLKIQRTERGDSAVYLCASSPEGEVAKNIQYFGAGTRLSVL.

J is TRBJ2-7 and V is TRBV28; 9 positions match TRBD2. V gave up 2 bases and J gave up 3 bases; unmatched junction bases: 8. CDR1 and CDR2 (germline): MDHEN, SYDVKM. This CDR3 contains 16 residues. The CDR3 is CASSLGSAGGLYEQYF. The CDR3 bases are TGTGCCAGCAGTTTAGGGTCGGCGGGGGGGCTCTACGAGCAGTACTTC.

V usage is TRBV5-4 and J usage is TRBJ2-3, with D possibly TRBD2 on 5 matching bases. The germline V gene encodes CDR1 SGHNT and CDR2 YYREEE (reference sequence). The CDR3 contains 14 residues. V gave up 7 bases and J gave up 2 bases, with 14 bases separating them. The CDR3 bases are TGTGCCAGCTTTGAGGGTCGTTCCACAGATACGCAGTATTTT. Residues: CASFEGRSTDTQYF.

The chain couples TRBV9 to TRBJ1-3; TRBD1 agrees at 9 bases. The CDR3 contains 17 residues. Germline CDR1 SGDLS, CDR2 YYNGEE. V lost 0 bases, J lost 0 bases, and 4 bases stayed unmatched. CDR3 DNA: TGTGCCAGCAGCGTAGAGGGACAGGGTTTCTCTGGAAACACCATATATTTT. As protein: CASSVEGQGFSGNTIYF.

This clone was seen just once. The CDR3 DNA is TGTGCCAGTAGTATTTCTACAGGGGTCGGTAGCGAGCAGTACTTC. It yields the protein CASSISTGVGSEQYF. This chain links TRBV19 with TRBJ2-7; 7 nucleotides line up with TRBD1. The CDR3 has 15 amino acids. The J segment lost 6 bases and the V segment lost 3 bases, leaving 11 bases of the junction unmatched. The germline CDR1 and CDR2 sequences are LNHDA and SQIVND (reference sequence). Together with reference TRBV19 and TRBJ2-7, the CDR3 gives the full variable domain: DGGITQSPKYLFRKEGQNVTLSCEQNLNHDAMYWYRQDPGQGLRLIYYSQIVNDFQKGDIAEGYSVSREKKESFPLTVTSAQKNPTAFYLCASSISTGVGSEQYFGPGTRLTVT.

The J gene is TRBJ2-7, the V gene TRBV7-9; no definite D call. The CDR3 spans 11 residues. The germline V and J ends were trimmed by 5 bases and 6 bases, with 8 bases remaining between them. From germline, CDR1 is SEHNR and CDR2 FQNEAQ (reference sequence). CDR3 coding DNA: TGTGCCAGCAGCCAAGCAGGCGAGCAGTACTTC. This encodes CASSQAGEQYF.

This CDR3 is CASSYGTGLSTGELFF. The DNA of the CDR3 is TGCGCCAGCAGCTACGGGACAGGGCTGAGCACCGGGGAGCTGTTTTTT. This chain links TRBV4-3 with TRBJ2-2, with 9 bases fitting TRBD1. The CDR3 is 16 amino acids. Germline assignment: CDR1 LGHNA and CDR2 YSLEER. The J segment lost 4 bases and the V segment lost 5 bases, leaving 8 bases of the junction unmatched.

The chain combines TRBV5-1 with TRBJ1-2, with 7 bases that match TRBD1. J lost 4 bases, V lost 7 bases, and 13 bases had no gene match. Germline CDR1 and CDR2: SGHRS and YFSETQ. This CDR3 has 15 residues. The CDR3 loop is CASGEGDRGSYGYTF. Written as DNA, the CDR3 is TGCGCCAGCGGCGAGGGGGACAGAGGTAGCTATGGCTACACCTTC. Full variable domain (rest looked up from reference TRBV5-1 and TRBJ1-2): KAGVTQTPRYLIKTRGQQVTLSCSPISGHRSVSWYQQTPGQGLQFLFEYFSETQRNKGNFPGRFSGRQFSNSRSEMNVSTLELGDSALYLCASGEGDRGSYGYTFGSGTRLTVV.

The CDR3 region is CAISDGTGNTEAFF. CDR3 in DNA: TGTGCCATCAGTGACGGGACAGGGAACACTGAAGCTTTCTTT. The chain uses TRBV10-3 and TRBJ1-1; 8 positions agree with TRBD1. The length of the CDR3 is 14 residues. From germline, CDR1 is ENHRY and CDR2 SYGVKD. With V trimmed by 3 bases and J by 1 base, 1 base remained unmatched.

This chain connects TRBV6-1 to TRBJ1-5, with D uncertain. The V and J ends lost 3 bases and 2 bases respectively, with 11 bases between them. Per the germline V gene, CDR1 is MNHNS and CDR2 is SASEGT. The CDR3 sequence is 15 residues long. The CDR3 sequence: CASSDNTGRNQPQHF. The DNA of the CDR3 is TGTGCCAGCAGTGACAATACGGGTCGCAATCAGCCCCAGCATTTT.

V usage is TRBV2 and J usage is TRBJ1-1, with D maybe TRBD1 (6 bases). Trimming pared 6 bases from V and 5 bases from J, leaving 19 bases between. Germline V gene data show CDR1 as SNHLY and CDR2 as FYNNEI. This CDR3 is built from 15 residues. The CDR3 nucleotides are TGTGCCAGCAGACAAGGGTCAGGGGCTCGGACTGAAGCTTTCTTT. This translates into CASRQGSGARTEAFF.

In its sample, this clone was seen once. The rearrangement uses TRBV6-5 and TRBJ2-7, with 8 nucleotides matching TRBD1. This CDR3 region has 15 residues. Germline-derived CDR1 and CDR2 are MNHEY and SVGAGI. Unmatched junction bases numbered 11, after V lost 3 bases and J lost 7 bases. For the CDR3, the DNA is TGTGCCAGCAGTTATGTCCGCAGGGGGCGGGAAGAGCAGTACTTC. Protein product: CASSYVRRGREEQYF.

In DNA, the CDR3 is TGCGCCAGCAGTGAGCTAACAGGGATCCCCTACGAGCAGTACTTC. Translated, it gives CASSELTGIPYEQYF. The J gene is TRBJ2-7, the V gene TRBV10-2; a weak D match, TRBD1 (6 bases). The CDR3 contains 15 residues. The germline V gene has CDR1 WSHSY and CDR2 SAAADI. The V end lost 2 bases, the J end lost 2 bases, and 13 bases lay between the germline ends.

DNA for the CDR3: TGTGCCAGCAGCTTACCTTTCGAGACCCAGTACTTC. It specifies CASSLPFETQYF. The rearrangement links TRBV7-2 to TRBJ2-5; D uncertain. The CDR3 extends over 12 amino acids. The V gene lost 2 bases and the J gene lost 5 bases, with 6 bases spanning the gap. From germline, CDR1 is SGHTA and CDR2 FQGNSA. Complete variable domain (other parts from reference TRBV7-2 and TRBJ2-5): GAGVSQSPSNKVTEKGKDVELRCDPISGHTALYWYRQSLGQGLEFLIYFQGNSAPDKSGLPSDRFSAERTGGSVSTLTIQRTQQEDSAVYLCASSLPFETQYFGPGTRLLVL.

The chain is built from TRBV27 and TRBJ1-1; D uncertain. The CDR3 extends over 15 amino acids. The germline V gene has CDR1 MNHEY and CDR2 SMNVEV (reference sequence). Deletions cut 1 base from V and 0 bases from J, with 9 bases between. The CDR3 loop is CASSLWANVNTEAFF. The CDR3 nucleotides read TGTGCCAGCAGTTTATGGGCAAATGTGAACACTGAAGCTTTCTTT.

CDR3 nucleotides: TGTGCCAGCAGCCCTACAGGGTCGGACACTGAAGCTTTCTTT. Protein sequence: CASSPTGSDTEAFF. The chain uses TRBV5-6 and TRBJ1-1; a possible D gene is TRBD1 (6 bases). In germline, CDR1 is SGHDT, CDR2 YYEEEE. Trimming left V 4 bases short and J 3 bases short, with 13 bases between. This CDR3 has 14 amino acids.

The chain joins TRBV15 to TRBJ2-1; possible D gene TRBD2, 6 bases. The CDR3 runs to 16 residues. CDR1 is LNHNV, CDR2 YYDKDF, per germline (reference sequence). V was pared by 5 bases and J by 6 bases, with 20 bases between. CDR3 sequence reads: CATSRGLEEGPNEQFF. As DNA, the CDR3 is TGTGCCACCAGCCGGGGACTGGAGGAGGGCCCCAATGAGCAGTTCTTC.

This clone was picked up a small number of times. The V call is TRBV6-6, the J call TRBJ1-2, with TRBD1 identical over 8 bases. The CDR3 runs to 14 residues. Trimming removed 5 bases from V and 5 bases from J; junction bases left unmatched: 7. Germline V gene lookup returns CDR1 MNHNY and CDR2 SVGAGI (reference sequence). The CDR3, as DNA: TGTGCCAGCAGTGCCTCAGGGGGCGTGTATGGCTACACCTTC. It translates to CASSASGGVYGYTF.